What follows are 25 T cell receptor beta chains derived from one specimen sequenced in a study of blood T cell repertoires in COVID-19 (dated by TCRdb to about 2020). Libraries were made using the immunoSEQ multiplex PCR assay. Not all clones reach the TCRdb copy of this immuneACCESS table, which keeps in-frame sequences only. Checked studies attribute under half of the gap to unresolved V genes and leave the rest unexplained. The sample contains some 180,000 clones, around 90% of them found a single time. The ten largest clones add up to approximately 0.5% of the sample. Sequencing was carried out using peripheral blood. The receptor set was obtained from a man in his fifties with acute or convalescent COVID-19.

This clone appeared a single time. DNA for the CDR3: TGTGCCACCAGCAGAGATAGGCCCGGAGTGCAGTACGTC. Translating gives CATSRDRPGVQYV. The genes are TRBV15 and TRBJ2-7; D is unresolved. CDR1 and CDR2 (germline): LNHNV, YYDKDF (reference sequence). V gave up 0 bases and J gave up 9 bases, with 12 bases separating them. This CDR3 spans 13 amino acids.

CDR3 residues: CASTLERDEQFF. In DNA form, the CDR3 reads TGCGCCAGCACTTTGGAGCGCGATGAGCAGTTCTTC. The gene calls are TRBV5-1 and TRBJ2-1; D call uncertain. The V gene's germline CDR1 is SGHRS and CDR2 YFSETQ. The CDR3 covers 12 residues. The V and J ends lost 6 bases and 8 bases respectively, with 12 bases between them.

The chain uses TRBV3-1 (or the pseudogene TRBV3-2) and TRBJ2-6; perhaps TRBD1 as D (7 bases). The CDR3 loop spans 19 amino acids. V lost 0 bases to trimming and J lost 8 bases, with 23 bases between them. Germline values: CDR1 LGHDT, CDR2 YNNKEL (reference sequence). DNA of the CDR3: TGTGCCAGCAGCCAAGACCCACGAGGCGGGACAGAACGTTCCAACGTCCTGACTTTC. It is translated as CASSQDPRGGTERSNVLTF.

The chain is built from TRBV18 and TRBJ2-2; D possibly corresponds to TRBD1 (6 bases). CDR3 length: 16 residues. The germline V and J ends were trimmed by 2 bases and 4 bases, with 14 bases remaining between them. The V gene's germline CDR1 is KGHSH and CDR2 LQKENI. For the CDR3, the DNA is TGTGCCAGCTCACCAACCCAGGGGCGCATCACCGGGGAGCTGTTTTTT. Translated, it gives CASSPTQGRITGELFF.

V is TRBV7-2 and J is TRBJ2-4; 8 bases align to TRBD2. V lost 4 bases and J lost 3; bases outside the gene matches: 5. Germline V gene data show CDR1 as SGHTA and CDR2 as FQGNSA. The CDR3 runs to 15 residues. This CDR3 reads CASSSGGSGKNIQYF. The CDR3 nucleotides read TGTGCCAGCAGCTCGGGAGGGAGTGGCAAAAACATTCAGTACTTC.

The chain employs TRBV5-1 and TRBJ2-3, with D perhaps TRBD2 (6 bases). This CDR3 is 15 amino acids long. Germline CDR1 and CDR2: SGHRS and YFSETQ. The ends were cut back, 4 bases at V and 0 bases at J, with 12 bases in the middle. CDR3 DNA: TGCGCCAGCAGCCCCCGGGAGACTAGCACAGATACGCAGTATTTT. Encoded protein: CASSPRETSTDTQYF.

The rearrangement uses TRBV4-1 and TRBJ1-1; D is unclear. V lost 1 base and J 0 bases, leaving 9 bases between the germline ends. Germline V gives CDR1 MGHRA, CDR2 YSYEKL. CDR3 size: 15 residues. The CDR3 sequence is CASSQVSSMNTEAFF. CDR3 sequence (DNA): TGCGCCAGCAGCCAAGTAAGTAGCATGAACACTGAAGCTTTCTTT.

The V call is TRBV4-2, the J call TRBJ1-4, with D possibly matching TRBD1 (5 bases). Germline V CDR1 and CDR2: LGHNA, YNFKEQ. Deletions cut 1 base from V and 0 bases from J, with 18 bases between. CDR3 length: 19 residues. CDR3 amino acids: CASSQGGGRGPATNEKLFF. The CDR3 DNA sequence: TGTGCCAGCAGCCAAGGAGGAGGGAGGGGCCCTGCAACTAATGAAAAACTGTTTTTT.

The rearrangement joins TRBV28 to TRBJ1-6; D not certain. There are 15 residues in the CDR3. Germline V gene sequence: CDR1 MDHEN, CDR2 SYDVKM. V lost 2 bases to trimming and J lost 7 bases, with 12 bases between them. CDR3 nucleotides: TGTGCCAGCAGTTTACAGGCCAAACGAAATTCACCCCTCCACTTT. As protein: CASSLQAKRNSPLHF.

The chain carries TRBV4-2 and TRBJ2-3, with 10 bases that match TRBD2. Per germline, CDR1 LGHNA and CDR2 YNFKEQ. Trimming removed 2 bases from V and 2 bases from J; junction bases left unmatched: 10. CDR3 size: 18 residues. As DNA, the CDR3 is TGTGCCAGCAGCCAATCGTTGGGGCTAGCGGGGGCCACAGATACGCAGTATTTT. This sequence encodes CASSQSLGLAGATDTQYF.

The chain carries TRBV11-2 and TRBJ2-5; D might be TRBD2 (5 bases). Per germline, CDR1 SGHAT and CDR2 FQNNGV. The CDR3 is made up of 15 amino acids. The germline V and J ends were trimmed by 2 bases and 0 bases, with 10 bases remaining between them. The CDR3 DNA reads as TGTGCCAGCAGCTTAATCCTAGCCAACCAAGAGACCCAGTACTTC. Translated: CASSLILANQETQYF.

The CDR3 DNA is TGTGCCAGCAGCCAAGACAACAGGGAAGAGACCCAGTACTTC. Its protein product is CASSQDNREETQYF. This chain joins TRBV4-2 and TRBJ2-5; tentatively, D is TRBD1 (6 bases). The V end lost 0 bases, the J end lost 3 bases, and 8 bases lay between the germline ends. Germline-derived CDR1 and CDR2 are LGHNA and YNFKEQ. CDR3 length: 14 residues.

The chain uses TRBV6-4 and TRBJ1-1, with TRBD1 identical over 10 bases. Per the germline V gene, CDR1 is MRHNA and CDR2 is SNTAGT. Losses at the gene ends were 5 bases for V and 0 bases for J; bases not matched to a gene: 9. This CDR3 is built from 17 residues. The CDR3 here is CASSLWTGGVLNTEAFF. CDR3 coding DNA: TGTGCCAGCAGTCTTTGGACAGGGGGTGTTCTGAACACTGAAGCTTTCTTT.

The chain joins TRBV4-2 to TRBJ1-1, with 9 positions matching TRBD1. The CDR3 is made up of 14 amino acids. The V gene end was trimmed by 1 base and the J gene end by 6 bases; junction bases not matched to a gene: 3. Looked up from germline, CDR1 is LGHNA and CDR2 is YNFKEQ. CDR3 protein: CASSQAGQGSEAFF. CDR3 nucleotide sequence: TGTGCCAGCAGCCAAGCGGGACAGGGATCTGAAGCTTTCTTT.

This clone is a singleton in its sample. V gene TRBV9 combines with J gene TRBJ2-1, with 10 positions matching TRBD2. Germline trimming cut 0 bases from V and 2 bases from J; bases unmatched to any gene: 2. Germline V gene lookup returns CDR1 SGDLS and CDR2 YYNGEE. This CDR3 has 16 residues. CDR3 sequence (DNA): TGTGCCAGCAGCGTAGAACTAGCGGGACCCTACAATGAGCAGTTCTTC. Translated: CASSVELAGPYNEQFF.

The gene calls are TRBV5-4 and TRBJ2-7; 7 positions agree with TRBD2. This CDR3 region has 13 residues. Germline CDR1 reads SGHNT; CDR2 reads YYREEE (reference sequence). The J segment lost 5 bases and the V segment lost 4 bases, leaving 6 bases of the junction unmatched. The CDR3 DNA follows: TGTGCCAGCAGCCCGGGGGGTAGAAACGAGCAGTACTTC. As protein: CASSPGGRNEQYF.

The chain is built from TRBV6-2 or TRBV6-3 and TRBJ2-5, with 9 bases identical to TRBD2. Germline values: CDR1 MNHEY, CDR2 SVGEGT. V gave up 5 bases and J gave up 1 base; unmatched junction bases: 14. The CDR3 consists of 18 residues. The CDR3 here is CASSIGTSPLPGQETQYF. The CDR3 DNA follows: TGTGCCAGCAGTATAGGGACTAGCCCCCTACCCGGCCAAGAGACCCAGTACTTC.

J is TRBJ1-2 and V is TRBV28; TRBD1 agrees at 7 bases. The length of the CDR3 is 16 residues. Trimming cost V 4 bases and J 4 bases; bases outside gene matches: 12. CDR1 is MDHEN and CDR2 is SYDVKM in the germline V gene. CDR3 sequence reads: CASSSSGTAILYGYTF. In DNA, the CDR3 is TGTGCCAGCAGTTCCTCCGGGACAGCTATTCTCTATGGCTACACCTTC.

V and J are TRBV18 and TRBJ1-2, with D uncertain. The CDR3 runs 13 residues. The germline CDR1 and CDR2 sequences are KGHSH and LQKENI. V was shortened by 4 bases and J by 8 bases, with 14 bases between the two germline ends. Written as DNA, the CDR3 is TGTGCCAGCTCACGGGAGGAGAGGGTCGGCTACACCTTC. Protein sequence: CASSREERVGYTF.

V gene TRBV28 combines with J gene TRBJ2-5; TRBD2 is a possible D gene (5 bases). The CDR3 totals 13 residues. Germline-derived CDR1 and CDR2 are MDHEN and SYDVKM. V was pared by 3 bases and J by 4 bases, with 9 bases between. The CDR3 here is CASSFKRRETQYF. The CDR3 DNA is TGTGCCAGCAGTTTTAAGCGGAGAGAGACCCAGTACTTC.

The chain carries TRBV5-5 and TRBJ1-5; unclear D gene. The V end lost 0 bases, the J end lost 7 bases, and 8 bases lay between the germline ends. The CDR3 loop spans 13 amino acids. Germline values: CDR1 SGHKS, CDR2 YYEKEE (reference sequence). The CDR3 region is CASSLDVVQPQHF. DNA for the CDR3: TGTGCCAGCAGCTTGGATGTCGTGCAGCCCCAGCATTTT.

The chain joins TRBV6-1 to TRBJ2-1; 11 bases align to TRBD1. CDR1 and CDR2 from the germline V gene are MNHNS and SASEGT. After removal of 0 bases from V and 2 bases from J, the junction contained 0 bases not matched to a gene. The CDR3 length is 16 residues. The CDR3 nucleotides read TGTGCCAGCAGTGAAGCGGACAGGGGGCCCTACAATGAGCAGTTCTTC. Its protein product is CASSEADRGPYNEQFF.

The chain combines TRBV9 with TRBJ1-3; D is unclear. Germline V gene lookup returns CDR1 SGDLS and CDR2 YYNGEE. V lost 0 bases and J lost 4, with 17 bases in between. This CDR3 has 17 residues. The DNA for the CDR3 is TGTGCCAGCAGCGTAGATAGCGCCAACATAGGAGGAAACACCATATATTTT. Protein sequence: CASSVDSANIGGNTIYF.

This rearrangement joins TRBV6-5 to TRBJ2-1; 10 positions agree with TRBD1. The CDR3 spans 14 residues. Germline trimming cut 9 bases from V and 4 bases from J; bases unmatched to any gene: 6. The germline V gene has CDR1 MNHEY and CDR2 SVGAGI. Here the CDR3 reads CASQLGQGYNEQFF. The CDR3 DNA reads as TGTGCCAGTCAACTGGGACAGGGGTACAATGAGCAGTTCTTC.

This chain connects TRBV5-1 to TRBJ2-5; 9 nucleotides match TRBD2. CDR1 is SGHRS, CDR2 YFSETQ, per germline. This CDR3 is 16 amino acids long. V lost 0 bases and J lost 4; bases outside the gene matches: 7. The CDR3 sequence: CASSLAPRGGGETQYF. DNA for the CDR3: TGCGCCAGCAGCTTGGCCCCGCGGGGGGGTGGAGAGACCCAGTACTTC.